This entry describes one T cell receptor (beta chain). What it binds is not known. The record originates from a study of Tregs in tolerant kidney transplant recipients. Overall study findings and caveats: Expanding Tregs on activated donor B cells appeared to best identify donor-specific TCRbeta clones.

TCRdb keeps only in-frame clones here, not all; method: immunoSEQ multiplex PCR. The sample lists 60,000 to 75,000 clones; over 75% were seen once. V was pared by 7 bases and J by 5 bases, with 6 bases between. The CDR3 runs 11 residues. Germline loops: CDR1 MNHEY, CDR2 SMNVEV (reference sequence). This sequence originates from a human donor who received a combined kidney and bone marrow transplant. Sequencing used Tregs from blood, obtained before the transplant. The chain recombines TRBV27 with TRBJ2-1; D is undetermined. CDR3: CASKKNNEQFF. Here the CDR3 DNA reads TGTGCCAGCAAAAAGAACAATGAGCAGTTCTTC.